This T cell receptor beta chain was identified in a study of T cell responses to AZD1222 COVID-19 vaccine. Regarding the study as a whole: Clonal diversity may have been underestimated, and the donors were mostly white British, with more females than males. A reported finding is that nearly half of spike-specific TCRs target unmutated variant regions.

About this clone itself: Antigen unknown.

V gave up 5 bases and J gave up 2 bases, with 4 bases separating them. The CDR3 runs to 12 residues. The germline gives CDR1 KGHSY, CDR2 FQNENV. Here immunoSEQ multiplex PCR was the method, and the copy in TCRdb shows in-frame clones only, minus some. Of around 150,000 clones in the sample, 88% are singletons; the top ten hold 4% to 4.5%. This chain joins TRBV16 and TRBJ2-1; the D is unclear. The origin of this receptor is an adult who received the AZD1222 COVID-19 vaccine. Here the sequenced sample was peripheral blood, taken 28 days after the second AZD1222 dose. CDR3 nucleotide sequence: TGTGCCAGCAGCTACGCCTACAATGAGCAGTTCTTC. It codes for CASSYAYNEQFF.